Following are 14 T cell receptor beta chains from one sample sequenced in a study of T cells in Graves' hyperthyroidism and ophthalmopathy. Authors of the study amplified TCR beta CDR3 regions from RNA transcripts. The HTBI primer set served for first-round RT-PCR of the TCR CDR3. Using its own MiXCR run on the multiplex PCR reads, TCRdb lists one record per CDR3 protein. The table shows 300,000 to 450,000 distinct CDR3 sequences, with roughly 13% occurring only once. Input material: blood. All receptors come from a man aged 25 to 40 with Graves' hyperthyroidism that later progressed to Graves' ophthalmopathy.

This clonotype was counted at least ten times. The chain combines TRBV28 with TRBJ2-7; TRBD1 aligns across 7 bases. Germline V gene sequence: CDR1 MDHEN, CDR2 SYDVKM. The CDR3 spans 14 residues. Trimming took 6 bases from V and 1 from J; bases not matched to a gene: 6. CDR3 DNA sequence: TGTGCCAGCAGCAGGGGGACACCATCCTACGAGCAGTACTTC. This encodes CASSRGTPSYEQYF. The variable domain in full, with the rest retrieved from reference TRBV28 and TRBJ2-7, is DVKVTQSSRYLVKRTGEKVFLECVQDMDHENMFWYRQDPGLGLRLIYFSYDVKMKEKGDIPEGYSVSREKKERFSLILESASTNQTSMYLCASSRGTPSYEQYFGPGTRLTVT.

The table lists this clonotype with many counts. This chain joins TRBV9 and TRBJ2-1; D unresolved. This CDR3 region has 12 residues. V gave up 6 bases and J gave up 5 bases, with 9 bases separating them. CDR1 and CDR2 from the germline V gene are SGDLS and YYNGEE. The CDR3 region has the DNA TGTGCCAGCATGGATAGGGACAATGAGCAGTTCTTC. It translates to CASMDRDNEQFF.

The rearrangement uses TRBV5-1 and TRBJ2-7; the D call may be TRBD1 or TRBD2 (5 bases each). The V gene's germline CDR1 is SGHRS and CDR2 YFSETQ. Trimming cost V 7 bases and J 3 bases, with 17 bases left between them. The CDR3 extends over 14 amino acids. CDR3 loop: CASGALGPLYEQYF. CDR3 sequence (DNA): TGCGCCAGCGGGGCACTGGGACCACTCTACGAGCAGTACTTC.

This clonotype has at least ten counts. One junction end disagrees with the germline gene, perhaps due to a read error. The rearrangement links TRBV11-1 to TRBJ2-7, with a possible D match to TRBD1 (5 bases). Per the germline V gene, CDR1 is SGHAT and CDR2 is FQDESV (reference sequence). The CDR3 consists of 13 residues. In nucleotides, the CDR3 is TGTGCCAGTAGCTCTAGGGGTCACTACGAGCAGTACTTC. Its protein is CASSSRGHYEQYF.

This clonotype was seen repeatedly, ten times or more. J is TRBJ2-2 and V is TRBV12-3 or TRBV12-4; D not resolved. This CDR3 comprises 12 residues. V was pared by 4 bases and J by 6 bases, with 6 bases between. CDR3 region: CASSWVSGELFF. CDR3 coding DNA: TGTGCCAGCAGTTGGGTCTCCGGGGAGCTGTTTTTT.

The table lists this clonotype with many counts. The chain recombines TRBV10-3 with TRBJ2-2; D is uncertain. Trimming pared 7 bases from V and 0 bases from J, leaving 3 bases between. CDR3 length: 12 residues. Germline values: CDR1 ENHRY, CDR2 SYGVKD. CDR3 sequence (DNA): TGTGCCATCACTCCGAACACCGGGGAGCTGTTTTTT. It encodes CAITPNTGELFF.

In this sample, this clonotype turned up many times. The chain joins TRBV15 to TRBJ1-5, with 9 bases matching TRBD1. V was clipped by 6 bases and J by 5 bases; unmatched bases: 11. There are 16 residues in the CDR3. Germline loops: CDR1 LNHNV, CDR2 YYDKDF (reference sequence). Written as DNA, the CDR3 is TGTGCCACCAGAGAAGGGACAGGGCGGGCGCATCAGCCCCAGCATTTT. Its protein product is CATREGTGRAHQPQHF.

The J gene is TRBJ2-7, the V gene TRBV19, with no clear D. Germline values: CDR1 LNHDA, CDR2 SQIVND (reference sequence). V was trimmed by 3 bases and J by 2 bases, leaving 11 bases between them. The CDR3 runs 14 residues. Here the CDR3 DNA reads TGTGCCAGTAGTATCAACGGTCAGGCCTACGAGCAGTACTTC. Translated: CASSINGQAYEQYF.

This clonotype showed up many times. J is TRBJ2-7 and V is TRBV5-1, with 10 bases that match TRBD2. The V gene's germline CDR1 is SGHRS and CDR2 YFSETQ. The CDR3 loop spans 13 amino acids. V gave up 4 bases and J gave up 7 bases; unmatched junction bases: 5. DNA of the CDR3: TGCGCCAGCAGCCTCTTAGCGGGGGGTGAGCAGTACTTC. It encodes CASSLLAGGEQYF.

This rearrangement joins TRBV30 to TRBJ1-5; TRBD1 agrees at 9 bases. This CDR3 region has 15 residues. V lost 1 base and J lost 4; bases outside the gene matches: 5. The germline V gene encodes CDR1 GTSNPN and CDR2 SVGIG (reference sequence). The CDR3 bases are TGTGCCTGGAGTGAACCGGGACAGGGAAATCAGCCCCAGCATTTT. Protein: CAWSEPGQGNQPQHF.

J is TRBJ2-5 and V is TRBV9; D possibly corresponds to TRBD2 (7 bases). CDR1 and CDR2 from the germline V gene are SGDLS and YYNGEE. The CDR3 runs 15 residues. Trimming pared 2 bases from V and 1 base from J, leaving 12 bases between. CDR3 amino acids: CASSVGGGFQETQYF. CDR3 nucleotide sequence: TGTGCCAGCAGCGTGGGCGGGGGCTTCCAAGAGACCCAGTACTTC.

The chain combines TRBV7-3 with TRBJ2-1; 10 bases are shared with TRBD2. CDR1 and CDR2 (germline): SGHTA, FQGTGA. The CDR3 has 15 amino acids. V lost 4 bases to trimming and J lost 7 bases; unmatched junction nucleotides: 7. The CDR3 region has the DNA TGTGCCAGCAGCTCCAGCGGGGGGGCAGATAATGAGCAGTTCTTC. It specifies CASSSSGGADNEQFF.

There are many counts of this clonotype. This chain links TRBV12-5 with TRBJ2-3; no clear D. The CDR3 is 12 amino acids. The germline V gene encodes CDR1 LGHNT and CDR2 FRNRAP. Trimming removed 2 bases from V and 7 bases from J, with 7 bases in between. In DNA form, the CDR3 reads TGTGCTAGTGGTTTGAATCCTAATACGCAGTATTTT. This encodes CASGLNPNTQYF.

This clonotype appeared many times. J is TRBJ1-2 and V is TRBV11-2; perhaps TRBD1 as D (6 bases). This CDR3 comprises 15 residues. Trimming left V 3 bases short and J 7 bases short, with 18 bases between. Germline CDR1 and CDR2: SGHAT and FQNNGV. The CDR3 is CASSFINTGMSGYTF. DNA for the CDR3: TGTGCCAGCAGCTTCATCAATACAGGGATGAGTGGCTACACCTTC.